These 8 T cell receptor beta chains were all obtained from the same sample, sequenced in a study of shared T cell receptors in the human thymus. Sequenced by immunoSEQ multiplex PCR; TCRdb stores in-frame clones only, minus some. The table shows about 660,000 clones, with around nine tenths occurring only once. The data also belong to a second study, concerning human thymus T cells.

Sequencing was done on a sample of thymocytes. Receptors originate from a boy under two years old with a congenital heart defect.

The rearrangement links TRBV18 to TRBJ2-5; no reliable D call. CDR3 length: 11 amino acids. The V gene's germline CDR1 is KGHSH and CDR2 LQKENI. The V end was cut by 4 bases, the J end by 4 bases, with 4 bases between. The DNA of the CDR3 is TGTGCCAGCTCACTCCGAGAGACCCAGTACTTC. Translation: CASSLRETQYF.

This chain joins TRBV7-3 and TRBJ1-2; D is possibly TRBD1 (5 bases). The CDR3 totals 19 residues. V lost 1 base to trimming and J lost 4 bases, with 25 bases between them. Germline V gene sequence: CDR1 SGHTA, CDR2 FQGTGA. The CDR3 coding sequence is TGTGCCAGCAGCTTAAAACCCTTAAAACCCCCAGGGTTCGGCTATGGCTACACCTTC. Translation gives CASSLKPLKPPGFGYGYTF.

This clone was seen more than once but under ten times. The V gene is TRBV4-1, the J gene TRBJ2-7; 11 bases map to TRBD2. The germline V gene has CDR1 MGHRA and CDR2 YSYEKL. The CDR3 is 20 amino acids. Trimming cost V 3 bases and J 1 base; bases outside gene matches: 17. The CDR3 region is CASSQTGTSGPQGTSYEQYF. For the CDR3, the DNA is TGCGCCAGCAGCCAGACCGGGACTAGCGGCCCGCAGGGCACTTCCTACGAGCAGTACTTC.

The V call is TRBV11-1, the J call TRBJ1-5; D might be TRBD1 (6 bases). The germline V gene encodes CDR1 SGHAT and CDR2 FQDESV (reference sequence). The CDR3 runs to 13 residues. Trimming left V 6 bases short and J 5 bases short, with 11 bases between. DNA for the CDR3: TGTGCCAGCAGGTTGACAGGTGATCAGCCCCAGCATTTT. Translation gives CASRLTGDQPQHF. The whole variable domain, filled in from reference TRBV11-1 and TRBJ1-5, reads EAEVAQSPRYKITEKSQAVAFWCDPISGHATLYWYRQILGQGPELLVQFQDESVVDDSQLPKDRFSAERLKGVDSTLKIQPAELGDSAMYLCASRLTGDQPQHFGDGTRLSIL.

The table lists this clone with a count of one. The chain uses TRBV6-1 and TRBJ2-7, with TRBD2 matching over 8 bases. CDR3 size: 15 residues. The V and J ends lost 3 bases and 2 bases, in that order; junction bases with no gene match: 6. Germline V gene lookup returns CDR1 MNHNS and CDR2 SASEGT. Here the CDR3 reads CASSELAGPTYEQYF. The CDR3 DNA sequence: TGTGCCAGCAGTGAGTTAGCGGGACCGACCTACGAGCAGTACTTC.

This clone has only a few counts. The chain links TRBV4-3 to TRBJ2-1; D is unresolved. This CDR3 spans 12 amino acids. The V end lost 0 bases, the J end lost 8 bases, and 5 bases lay between the germline ends. Per germline, CDR1 LGHNA and CDR2 YSLEER. The CDR3 is CASSQDLDEQFF. The CDR3 nucleotides are TGCGCCAGCAGCCAAGATCTCGATGAGCAGTTCTTC.

The chain employs TRBV4-3 and TRBJ2-1; 9 positions agree with TRBD2. The CDR3 sequence is 17 residues long. J was trimmed by 8 bases and V by 3 bases; bases with no gene match: 14. Germline CDR1 reads LGHNA; CDR2 reads YSLEER. CDR3 in amino acids: CASSHRRPGGRAYEQFF. Here the CDR3 DNA reads TGCGCCAGCAGCCACCGAAGACCGGGCGGGAGGGCCTATGAGCAGTTCTTC.

The CDR3 loop is CASSPPFLTSNTGELFF. The CDR3 region has the DNA TGTGCCAGCTCACCACCGTTTCTGACTTCGAACACCGGGGAGCTGTTTTTT. The rearrangement joins TRBV18 to TRBJ2-2; D unresolved. Germline V CDR1 and CDR2: KGHSH, LQKENI. The CDR3 covers 17 residues. The V gene lost 0 bases and the J gene lost 0 bases, with 11 bases spanning the gap.